This T cell receptor beta chain is from a study of shared clonotypes between healthy human individuals. Study details: Used for every donor were three CD4 naive, three CD4 memory, two CD8 naive and one CD8 memory plate.

CDR1 is SGHNT and CDR2 is YENEEA in the germline V gene. The CDR3 has 16 residues. The J segment lost 0 bases and the V segment lost 1 base, leaving 0 bases of the junction unmatched. Genomic DNA belonging to each subset was distributed in equal measure over several immunoSEQ plates. Some clones are missing from TCRdb's copy, which holds only in-frame ones; the method was immunoSEQ multiplex PCR. The sample lists roughly 2,300,000 clones; just under 95% were seen once. This clone was counted only a few times. The antigen remains unidentified. General study points: Clonotype sharing among donors, it was expected, would be affected by sequencing depth.

The TCR originated in a man between 18 and 35 years old in good health. Some clones in this sample may be carry-over from other donors' samples. The sample comprised naive CD4+ T cells from PBMCs. The subset is: CD45RA+ positively selected. V gene TRBV11-3 combines with J gene TRBJ2-1; TRBD2 matches at 10 bases. CDR3 DNA: TGTGCCAGCAGCTTAGCTAGCGGGAGCTCCTACAATGAGCAGTTCTTC. It encodes CASSLASGSSYNEQFF.